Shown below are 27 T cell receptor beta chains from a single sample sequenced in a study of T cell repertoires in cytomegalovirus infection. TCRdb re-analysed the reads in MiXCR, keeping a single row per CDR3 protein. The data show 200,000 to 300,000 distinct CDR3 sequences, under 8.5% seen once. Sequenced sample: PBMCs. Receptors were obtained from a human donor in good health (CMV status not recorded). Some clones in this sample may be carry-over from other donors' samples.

CDR3 DNA sequence: TGTGCCTGGAGTTTGGACTTCAATGAAAAACTGTTTTTT. This encodes CAWSLDFNEKLFF. V usage is TRBV30 and J usage is TRBJ1-4; D not resolved. V lost 2 bases to trimming and J lost 5 bases, with 9 bases between them. Germline lookup yields CDR1 GTSNPN and CDR2 SVGIG (reference sequence). The CDR3 covers 13 residues. Variable domain in full (rest from reference TRBV30 and TRBJ1-4): SQTIHQWPATLVQPVGSPLSLECTVEGTSNPNLYWYRQAAGRGLQLLFYSVGIGQISSEVPQNLSASRPQDRQFILSSKKLLLSDSGFYLCAWSLDFNEKLFFGSGTQLSVL.

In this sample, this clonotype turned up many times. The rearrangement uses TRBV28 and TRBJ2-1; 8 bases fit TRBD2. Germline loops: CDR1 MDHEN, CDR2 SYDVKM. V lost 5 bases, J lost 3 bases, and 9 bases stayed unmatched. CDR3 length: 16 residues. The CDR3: CASSKISGAGYNEQFF. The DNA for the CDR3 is TGTGCCAGCAGTAAAATTAGCGGGGCCGGCTACAATGAGCAGTTCTTC.

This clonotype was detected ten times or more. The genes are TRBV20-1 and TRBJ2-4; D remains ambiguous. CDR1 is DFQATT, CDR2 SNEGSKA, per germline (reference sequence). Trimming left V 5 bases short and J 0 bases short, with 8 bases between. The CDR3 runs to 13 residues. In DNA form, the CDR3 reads TGCAGTGCTCCGGCCCTAGCCAAAAACATTCAGTACTTC. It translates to CSAPALAKNIQYF.

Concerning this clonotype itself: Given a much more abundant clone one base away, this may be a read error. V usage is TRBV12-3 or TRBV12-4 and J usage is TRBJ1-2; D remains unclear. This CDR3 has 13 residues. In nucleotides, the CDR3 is TGTGCCAGCCTTCACACTGATCACTATGGCTACATCTTC. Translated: CASLHTDHYGYIF.

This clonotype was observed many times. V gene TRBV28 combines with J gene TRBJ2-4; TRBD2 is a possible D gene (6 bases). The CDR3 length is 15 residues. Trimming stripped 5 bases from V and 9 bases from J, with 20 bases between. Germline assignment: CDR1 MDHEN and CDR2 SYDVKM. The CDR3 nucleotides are TGTGCCAGCAGTCCATCTAGGGGTTCGGGGGTCATTCAGTACTTC. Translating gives CASSPSRGSGVIQYF.

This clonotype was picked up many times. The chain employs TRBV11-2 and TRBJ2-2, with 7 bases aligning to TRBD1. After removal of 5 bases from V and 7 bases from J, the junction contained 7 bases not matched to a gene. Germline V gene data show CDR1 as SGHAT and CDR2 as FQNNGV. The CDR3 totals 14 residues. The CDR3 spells CASSIGTAVGELFF. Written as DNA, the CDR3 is TGTGCCAGCAGCATCGGGACAGCAGTCGGGGAGCTGTTTTTT.

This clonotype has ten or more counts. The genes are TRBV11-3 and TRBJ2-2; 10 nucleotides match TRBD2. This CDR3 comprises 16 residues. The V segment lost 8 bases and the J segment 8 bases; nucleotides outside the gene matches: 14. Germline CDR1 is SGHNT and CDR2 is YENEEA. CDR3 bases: TGTGCCAGCCGCTACTCTAGCGGGGGCAGTAGAGGGGAGCTGTTTTTT. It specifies CASRYSSGGSRGELFF.

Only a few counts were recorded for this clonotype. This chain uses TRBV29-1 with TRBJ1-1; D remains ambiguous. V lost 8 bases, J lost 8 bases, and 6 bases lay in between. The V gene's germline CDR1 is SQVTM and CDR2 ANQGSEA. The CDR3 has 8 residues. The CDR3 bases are TGCAGCTCTGAAGAAGCTTTCTTT. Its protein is CSSEEAFF.

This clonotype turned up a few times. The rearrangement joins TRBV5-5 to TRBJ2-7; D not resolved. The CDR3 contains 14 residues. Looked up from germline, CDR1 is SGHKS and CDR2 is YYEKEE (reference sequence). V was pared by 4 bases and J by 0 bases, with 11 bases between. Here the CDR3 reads CASSMLTGSYEQYF. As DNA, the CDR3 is TGTGCCAGCAGCATGCTGACGGGCTCCTACGAGCAGTACTTC.

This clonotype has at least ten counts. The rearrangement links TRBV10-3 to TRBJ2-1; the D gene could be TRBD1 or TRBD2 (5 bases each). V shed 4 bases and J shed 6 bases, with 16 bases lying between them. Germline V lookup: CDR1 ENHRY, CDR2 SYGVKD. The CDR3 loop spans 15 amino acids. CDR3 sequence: CAISGGFGGANEQFF. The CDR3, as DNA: TGTGCCATCAGTGGAGGGTTCGGTGGGGCCAATGAGCAGTTCTTC.

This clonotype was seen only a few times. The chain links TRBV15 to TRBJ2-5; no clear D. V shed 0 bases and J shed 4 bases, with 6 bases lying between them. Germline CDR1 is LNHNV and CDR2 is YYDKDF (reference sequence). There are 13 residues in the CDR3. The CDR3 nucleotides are TGTGCCACCAGCAGAGATCCGGGAGAGACCCAGTACTTC. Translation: CATSRDPGETQYF. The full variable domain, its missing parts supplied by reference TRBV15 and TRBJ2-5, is DAMVIQNPRYQVTQFGKPVTLSCSQTLNHNVMYWYQQKSSQAPKLLFHYYDKDFNNEADTPDNFQSRRPNTSFCFLDIRSPGLGDTAMYLCATSRDPGETQYFGPGTRLLVL.

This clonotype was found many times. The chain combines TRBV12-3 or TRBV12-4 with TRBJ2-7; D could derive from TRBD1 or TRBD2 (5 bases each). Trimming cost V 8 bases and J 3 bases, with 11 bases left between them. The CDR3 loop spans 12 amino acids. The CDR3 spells CASGTANYEQYF. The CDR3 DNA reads TGTGCCAGCGGGACGGCTAACTACGAGCAGTACTTC.

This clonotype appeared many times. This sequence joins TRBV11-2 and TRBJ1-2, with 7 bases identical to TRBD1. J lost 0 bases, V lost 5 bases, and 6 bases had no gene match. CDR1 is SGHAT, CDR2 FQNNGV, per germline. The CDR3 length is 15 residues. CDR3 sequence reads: CASSLGTDPNYGYTF. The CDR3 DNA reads TGTGCCAGCAGCCTCGGGACAGATCCTAACTATGGCTACACCTTC.

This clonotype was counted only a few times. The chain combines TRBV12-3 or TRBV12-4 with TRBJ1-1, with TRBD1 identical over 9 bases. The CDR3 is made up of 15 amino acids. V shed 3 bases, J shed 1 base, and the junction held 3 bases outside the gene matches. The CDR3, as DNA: TGTGCCAGCAGTTTTGGACAGGGGAGGAACACTGAAGCTTTCTTT. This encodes CASSFGQGRNTEAFF.

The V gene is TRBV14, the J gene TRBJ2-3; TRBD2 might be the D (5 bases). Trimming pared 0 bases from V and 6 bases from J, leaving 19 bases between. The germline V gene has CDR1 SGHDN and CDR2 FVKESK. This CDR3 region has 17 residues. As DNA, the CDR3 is TGTGCCAGCAGCCAAGATGAGGGCCTTCCGATCACGGATACGCAGTATTTT. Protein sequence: CASSQDEGLPITDTQYF.

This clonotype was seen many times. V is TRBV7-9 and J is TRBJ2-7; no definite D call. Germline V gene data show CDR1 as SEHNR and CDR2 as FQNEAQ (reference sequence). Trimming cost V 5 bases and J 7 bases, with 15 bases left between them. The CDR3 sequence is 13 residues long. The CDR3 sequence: CASSTALDGEQYF. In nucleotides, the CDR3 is TGTGCCAGCAGCACCGCACTGGACGGAGAGCAGTACTTC.

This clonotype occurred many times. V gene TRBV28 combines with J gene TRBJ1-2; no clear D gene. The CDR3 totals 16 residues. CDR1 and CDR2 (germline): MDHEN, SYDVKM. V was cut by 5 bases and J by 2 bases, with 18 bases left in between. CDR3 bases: TGTGCCAGCAGTCCCGCCTTAGGAGGGTCGAACTATGGCTACACCTTC. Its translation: CASSPALGGSNYGYTF.

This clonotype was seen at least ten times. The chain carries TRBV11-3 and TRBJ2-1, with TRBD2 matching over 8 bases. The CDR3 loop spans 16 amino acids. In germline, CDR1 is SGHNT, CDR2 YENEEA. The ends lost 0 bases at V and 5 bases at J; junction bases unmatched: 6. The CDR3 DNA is TGTGCCAGCAGCTTAGATCTTAGCGGGGCCAACAATGAGCAGTTCTTC. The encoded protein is CASSLDLSGANNEQFF.

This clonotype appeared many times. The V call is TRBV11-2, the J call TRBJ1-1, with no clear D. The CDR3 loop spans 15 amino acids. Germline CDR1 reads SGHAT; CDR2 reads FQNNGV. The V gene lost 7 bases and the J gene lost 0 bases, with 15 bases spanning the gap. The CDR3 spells CASTVGRSVNTEAFF. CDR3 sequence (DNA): TGTGCCAGCACCGTGGGAAGGAGCGTGAACACTGAAGCTTTCTTT.

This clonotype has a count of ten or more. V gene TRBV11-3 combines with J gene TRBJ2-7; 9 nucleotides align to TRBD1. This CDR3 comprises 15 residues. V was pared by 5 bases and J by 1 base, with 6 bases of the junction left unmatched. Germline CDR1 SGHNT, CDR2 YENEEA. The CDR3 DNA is TGTGCCAGCAGCAATCCGGGACAGGGTTCCTACGAGCAGTACTTC. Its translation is CASSNPGQGSYEQYF.

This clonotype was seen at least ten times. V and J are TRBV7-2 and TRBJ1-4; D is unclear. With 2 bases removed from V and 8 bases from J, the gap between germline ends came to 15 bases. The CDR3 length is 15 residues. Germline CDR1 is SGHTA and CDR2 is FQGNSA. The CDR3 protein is CASSLSRAFLEKLFF. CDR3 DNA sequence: TGTGCCAGCAGCTTAAGCCGCGCTTTCCTCGAAAAACTGTTTTTT.

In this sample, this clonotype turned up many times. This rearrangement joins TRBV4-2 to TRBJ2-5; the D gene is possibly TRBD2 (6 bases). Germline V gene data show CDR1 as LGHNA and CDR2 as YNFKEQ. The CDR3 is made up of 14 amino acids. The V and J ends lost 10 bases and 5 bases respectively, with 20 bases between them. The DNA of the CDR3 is TGTGCCACCAGGGACGGGGGAAAAGGGGAGACCCAGTACTTC. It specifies CATRDGGKGETQYF.

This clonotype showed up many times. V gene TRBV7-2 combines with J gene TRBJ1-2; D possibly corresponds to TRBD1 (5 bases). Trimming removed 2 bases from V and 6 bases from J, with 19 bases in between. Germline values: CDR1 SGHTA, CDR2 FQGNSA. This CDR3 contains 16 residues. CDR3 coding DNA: TGTGCCAGCAGCTTATATTTTAGTGCGACAGAAGATGGCTACACCTTC. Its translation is CASSLYFSATEDGYTF.

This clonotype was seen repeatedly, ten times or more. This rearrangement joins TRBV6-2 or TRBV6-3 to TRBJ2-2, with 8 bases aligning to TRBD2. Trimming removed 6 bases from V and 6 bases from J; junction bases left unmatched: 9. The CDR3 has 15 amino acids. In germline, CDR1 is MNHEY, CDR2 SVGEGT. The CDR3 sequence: CASRTAGEGSGELFF. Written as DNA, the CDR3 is TGTGCCAGCAGAACAGCGGGAGAGGGATCCGGGGAGCTGTTTTTT.

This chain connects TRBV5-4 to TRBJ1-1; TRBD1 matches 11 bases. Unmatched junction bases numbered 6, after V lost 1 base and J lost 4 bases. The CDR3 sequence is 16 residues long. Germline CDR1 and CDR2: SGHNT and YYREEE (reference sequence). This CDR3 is CASSLFLGQGGTEAFF. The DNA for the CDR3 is TGTGCCAGCAGCTTGTTTTTGGGACAGGGGGGCACTGAAGCTTTCTTT.

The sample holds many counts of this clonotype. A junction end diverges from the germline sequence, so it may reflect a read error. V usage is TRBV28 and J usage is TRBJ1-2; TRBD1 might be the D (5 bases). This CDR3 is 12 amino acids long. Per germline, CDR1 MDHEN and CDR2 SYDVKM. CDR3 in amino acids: CASSPLRDRFLF. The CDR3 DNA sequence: TGTGCCAGCAGCCCACTCAGGGACCGCTTCCTCTTC.

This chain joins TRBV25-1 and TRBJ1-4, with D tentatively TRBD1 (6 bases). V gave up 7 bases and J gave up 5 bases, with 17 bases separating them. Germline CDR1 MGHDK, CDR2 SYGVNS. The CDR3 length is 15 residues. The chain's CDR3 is CASTPGGQKNEKLFF. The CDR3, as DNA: TGTGCCAGCACCCCAGGAGGACAGAAGAATGAAAAACTGTTTTTT.